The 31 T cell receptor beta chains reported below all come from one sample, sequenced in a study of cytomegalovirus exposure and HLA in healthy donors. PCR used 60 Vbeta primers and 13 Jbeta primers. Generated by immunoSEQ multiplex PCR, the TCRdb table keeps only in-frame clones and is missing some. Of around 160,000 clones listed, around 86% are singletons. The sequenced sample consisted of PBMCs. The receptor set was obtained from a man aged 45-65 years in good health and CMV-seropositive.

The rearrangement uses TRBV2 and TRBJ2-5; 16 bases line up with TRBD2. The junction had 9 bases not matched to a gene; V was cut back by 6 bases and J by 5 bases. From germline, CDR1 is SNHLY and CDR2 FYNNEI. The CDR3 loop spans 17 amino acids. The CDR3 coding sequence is TGTGCCAGCAGACGGGGGACTAGCGGGGGGGCTTTCGAGACCCAGTACTTC. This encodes CASRRGTSGGAFETQYF.

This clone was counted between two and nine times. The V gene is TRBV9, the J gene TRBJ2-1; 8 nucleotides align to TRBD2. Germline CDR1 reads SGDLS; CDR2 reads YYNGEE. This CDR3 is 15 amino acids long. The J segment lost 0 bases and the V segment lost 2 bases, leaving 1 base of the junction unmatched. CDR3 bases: TGTGCCAGCAGCGTCCTAGCGGGCTCCTACAATGAGCAGTTCTTC. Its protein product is CASSVLAGSYNEQFF.

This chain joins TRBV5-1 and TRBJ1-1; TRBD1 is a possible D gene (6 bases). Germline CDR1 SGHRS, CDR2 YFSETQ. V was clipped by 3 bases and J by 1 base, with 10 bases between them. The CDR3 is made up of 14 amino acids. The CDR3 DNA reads TGCGCCAGCAGCTCCCTACAGGGGAACACTGAAGCTTTCTTT. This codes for CASSSLQGNTEAFF.

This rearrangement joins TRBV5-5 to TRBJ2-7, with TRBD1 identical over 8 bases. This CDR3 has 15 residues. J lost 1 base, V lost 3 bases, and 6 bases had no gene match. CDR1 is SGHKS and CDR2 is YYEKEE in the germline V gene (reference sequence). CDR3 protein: CASSWTGKYSYEQYF. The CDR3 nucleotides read TGTGCCAGCAGCTGGACAGGGAAATATTCCTACGAGCAGTACTTC.

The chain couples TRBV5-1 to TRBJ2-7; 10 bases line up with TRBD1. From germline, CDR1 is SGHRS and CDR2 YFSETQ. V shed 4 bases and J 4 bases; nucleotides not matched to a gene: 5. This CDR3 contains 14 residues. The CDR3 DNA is TGCGCCAGCAGCCGAGGGGACAGGGGTTACGAGCAGTACTTC. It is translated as CASSRGDRGYEQYF.

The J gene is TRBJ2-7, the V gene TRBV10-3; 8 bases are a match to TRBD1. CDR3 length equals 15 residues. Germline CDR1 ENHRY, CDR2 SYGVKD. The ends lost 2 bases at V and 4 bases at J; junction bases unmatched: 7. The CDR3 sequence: CAISEHGQGGYEQYF. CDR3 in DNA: TGTGCCATCAGTGAGCACGGACAGGGTGGGTACGAGCAGTACTTC.

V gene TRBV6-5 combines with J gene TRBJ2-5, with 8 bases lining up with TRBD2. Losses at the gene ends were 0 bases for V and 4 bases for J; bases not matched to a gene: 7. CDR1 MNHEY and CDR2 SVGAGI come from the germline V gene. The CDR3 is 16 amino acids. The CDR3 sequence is CASSYSISGVLETQYF. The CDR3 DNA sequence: TGTGCCAGCAGTTACTCGATTAGCGGGGTTTTAGAGACCCAGTACTTC.

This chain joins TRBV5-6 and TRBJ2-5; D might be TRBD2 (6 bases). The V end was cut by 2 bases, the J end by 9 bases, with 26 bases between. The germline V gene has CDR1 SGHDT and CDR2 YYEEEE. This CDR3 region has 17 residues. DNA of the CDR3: TGTGCCAGCAGCTTACTCTCGGGAGCTTCCATCCTAGAAGCCCAGTACTTC. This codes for CASSLLSGASILEAQYF.

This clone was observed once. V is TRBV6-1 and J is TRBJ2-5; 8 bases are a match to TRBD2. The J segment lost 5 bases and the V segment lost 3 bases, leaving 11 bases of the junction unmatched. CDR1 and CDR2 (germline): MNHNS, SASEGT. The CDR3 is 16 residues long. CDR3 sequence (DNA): TGTGCCAGCAGTGACGGCGCGGCGGGGGGTTGGGAGACCCAGTACTTC. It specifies CASSDGAAGGWETQYF.

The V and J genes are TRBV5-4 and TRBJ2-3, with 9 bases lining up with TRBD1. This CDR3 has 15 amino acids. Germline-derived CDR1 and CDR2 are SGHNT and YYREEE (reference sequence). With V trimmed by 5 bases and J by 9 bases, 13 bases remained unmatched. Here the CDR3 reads CASRRDRGGEGTQYF. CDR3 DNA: TGTGCCAGCAGACGCGACAGGGGGGGAGAGGGGACGCAGTATTTT.

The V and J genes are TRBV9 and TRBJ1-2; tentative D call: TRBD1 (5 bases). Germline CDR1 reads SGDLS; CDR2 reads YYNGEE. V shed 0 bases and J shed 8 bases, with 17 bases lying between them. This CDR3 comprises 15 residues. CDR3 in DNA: TGTGCCAGCAGCGTAGCGGGACTCCATACGGGCGGCTACACCTTC. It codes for CASSVAGLHTGGYTF.

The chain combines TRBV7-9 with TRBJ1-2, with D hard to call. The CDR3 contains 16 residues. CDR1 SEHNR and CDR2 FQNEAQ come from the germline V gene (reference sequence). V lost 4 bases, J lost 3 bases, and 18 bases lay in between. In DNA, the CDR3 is TGTGCCAGCAGCTACCGGGTGGAGGTTGGAGACTATGGCTACACCTTC. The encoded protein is CASSYRVEVGDYGYTF.

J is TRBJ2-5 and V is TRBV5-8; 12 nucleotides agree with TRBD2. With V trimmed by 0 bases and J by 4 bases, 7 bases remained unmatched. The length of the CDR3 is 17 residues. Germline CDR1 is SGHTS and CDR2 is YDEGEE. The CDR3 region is CASSLGLAGVVGETQYF. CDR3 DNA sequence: TGTGCCAGCAGCTTGGGACTAGCGGGAGTGGTGGGAGAGACCCAGTACTTC.

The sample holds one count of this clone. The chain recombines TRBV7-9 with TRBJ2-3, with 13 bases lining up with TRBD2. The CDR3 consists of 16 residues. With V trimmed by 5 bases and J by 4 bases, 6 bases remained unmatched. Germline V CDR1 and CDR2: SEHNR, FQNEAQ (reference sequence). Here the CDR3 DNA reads TGTGCCAGCAGCATCCTCGGACTAGCGGGAGCAGATACGCAGTATTTT. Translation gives CASSILGLAGADTQYF.

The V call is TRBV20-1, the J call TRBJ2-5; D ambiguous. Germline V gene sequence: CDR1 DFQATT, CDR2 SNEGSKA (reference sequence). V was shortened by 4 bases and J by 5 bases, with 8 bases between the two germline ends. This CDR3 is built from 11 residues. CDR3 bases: TGCAGTGCTAAGAGTAAGGAGACCCAGTACTTC. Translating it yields CSAKSKETQYF.

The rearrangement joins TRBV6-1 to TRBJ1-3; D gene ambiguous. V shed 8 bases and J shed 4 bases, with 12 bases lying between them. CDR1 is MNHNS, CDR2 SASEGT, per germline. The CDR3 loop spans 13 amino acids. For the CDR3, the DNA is TGTGCCAGCGACCCGGGGTACGGAAACACCATATATTTT. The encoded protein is CASDPGYGNTIYF.

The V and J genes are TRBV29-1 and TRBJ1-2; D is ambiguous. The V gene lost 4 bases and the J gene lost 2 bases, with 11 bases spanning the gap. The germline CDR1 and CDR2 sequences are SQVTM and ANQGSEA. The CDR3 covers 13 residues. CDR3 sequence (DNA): TGCAGCGTTGGACATCCCCTGAACTATGGCTACACCTTC. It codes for CSVGHPLNYGYTF.

CDR3 protein: CASSRWGRVYTEAFF. The CDR3 bases are TGTGCCAGCAGCAGGTGGGGCAGGGTTTACACTGAAGCTTTCTTT. This chain connects TRBV21-1 to TRBJ1-1; whether TRBD1, the table's D call, matches the DNA was not checked. TRBV21-1 is designated a pseudogene. This CDR3 has 15 residues.

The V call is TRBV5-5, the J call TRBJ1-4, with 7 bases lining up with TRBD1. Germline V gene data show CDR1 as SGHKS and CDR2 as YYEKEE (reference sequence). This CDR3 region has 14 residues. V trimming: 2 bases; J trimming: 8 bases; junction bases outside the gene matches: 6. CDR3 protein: CASSFAGGGEKLFF. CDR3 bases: TGTGCCAGCAGCTTTGCAGGGGGAGGAGAAAAACTGTTTTTT.

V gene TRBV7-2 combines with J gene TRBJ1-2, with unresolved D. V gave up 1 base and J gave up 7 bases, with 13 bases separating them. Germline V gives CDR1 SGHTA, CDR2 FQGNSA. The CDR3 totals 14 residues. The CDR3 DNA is TGTGCCAGCAGCTTAGTCGAGGGAAGCTCTGGCTACACCTTC. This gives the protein CASSLVEGSSGYTF.

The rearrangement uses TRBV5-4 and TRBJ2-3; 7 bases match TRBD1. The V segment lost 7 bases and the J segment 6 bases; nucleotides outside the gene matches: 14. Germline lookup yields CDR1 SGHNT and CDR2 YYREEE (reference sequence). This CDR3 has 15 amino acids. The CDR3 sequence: CASGIQGNFGDTQYF. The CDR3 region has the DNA TGTGCCAGCGGAATACAGGGGAACTTTGGGGATACGCAGTATTTT.

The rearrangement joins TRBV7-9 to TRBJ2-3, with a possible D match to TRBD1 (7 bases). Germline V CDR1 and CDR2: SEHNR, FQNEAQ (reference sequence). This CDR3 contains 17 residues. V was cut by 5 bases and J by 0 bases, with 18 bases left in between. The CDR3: CASSGVRRGPSTDTQYF. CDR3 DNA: TGTGCCAGCAGCGGAGTCAGGAGGGGGCCTAGCACAGATACGCAGTATTTT.

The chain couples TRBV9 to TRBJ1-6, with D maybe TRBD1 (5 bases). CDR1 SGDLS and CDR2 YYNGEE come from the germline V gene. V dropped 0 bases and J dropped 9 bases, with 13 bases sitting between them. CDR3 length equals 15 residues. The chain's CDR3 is CASSVGGQGTSPLHF. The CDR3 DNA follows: TGTGCCAGCAGCGTAGGAGGCCAGGGAACTTCACCCCTCCACTTT.

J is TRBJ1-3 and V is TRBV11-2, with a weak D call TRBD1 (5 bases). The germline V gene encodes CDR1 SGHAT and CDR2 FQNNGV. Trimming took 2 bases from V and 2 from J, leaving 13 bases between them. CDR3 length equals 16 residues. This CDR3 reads CASSLLGQRTGNTIYF. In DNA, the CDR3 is TGTGCCAGCAGCTTATTGGGGCAGAGGACTGGAAACACCATATATTTT.

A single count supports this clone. CDR3 nucleotides: TGCGCCAGCAGCCCGGACGGGGTCCAAGAGACCCAGTACTTC. Translation gives CASSPDGVQETQYF. The V gene is TRBV5-1, the J gene TRBJ2-5, with a possible D match to TRBD2 (5 bases). This CDR3 has 14 amino acids. The germline V and J ends were trimmed by 4 bases and 1 base, with 11 bases remaining between them. Germline-derived CDR1 and CDR2 are SGHRS and YFSETQ. The complete variable domain, with remaining parts taken from reference TRBV5-1 and TRBJ2-5, reads KAGVTQTPRYLIKTRGQQVTLSCSPISGHRSVSWYQQTPGQGLQFLFEYFSETQRNKGNFPGRFSGRQFSNSRSEMNVSTLELGDSALYLCASSPDGVQETQYFGPGTRLLVL.

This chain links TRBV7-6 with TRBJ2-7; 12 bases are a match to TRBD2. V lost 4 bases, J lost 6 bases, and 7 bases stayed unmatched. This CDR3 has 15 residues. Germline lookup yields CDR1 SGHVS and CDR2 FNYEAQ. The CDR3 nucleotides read TGTGCCAGCAGCTCCTCTAGCGGGAGGGCCAGCGAGCAGTACTTC. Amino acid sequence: CASSSSSGRASEQYF.

The CDR3 here is CASSLEDTPLYEQYF. CDR3 DNA: TGCGCCAGCAGCTTGGAGGACACACCACTCTACGAGCAGTACTTC. The gene calls are TRBV5-1 and TRBJ2-7; a weak D match, TRBD1 (5 bases). The CDR3 is 15 amino acids. V shed 0 bases and J shed 3 bases, with 13 bases lying between them. Germline lookup yields CDR1 SGHRS and CDR2 YFSETQ.

CDR3 DNA: TGTGCCAGCAGTCAAACGAACACCGGGGAGCTGTTTTTT. This codes for CASSQTNTGELFF. The gene calls are TRBV28 and TRBJ2-2; D is unresolved. The V end was cut by 5 bases, the J end by 0 bases, with 4 bases between. The germline V gene has CDR1 MDHEN and CDR2 SYDVKM. The CDR3 is 13 residues long.

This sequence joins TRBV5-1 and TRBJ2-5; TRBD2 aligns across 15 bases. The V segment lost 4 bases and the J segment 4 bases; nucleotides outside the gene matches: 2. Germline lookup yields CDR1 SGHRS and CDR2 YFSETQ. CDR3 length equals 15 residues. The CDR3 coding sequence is TGCGCCAGCAGCGCGGGACTAGCGGGAGGAGAGACCCAGTACTTC. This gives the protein CASSAGLAGGETQYF. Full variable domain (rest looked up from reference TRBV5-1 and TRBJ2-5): KAGVTQTPRYLIKTRGQQVTLSCSPISGHRSVSWYQQTPGQGLQFLFEYFSETQRNKGNFPGRFSGRQFSNSRSEMNVSTLELGDSALYLCASSAGLAGGETQYFGPGTRLLVL.

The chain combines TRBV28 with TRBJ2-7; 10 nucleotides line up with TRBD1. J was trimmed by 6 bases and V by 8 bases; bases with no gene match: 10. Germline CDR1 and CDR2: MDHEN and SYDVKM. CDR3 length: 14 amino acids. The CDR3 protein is CASGPGQGFIEQYF. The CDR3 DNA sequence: TGTGCCAGCGGACCGGGACAGGGGTTTATCGAGCAGTACTTC.

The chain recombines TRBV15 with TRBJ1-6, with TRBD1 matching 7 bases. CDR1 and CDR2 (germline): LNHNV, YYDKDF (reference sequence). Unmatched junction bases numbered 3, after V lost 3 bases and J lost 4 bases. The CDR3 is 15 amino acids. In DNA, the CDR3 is TGTGCCACCAGCAGGGACAGGAATTATAATTCACCCCTCCACTTT. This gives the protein CATSRDRNYNSPLHF.